The 14 T cell receptor beta chains below come from one sample, sequenced in a study of shared clonotypes between healthy human individuals. TCRdb keeps only in-frame clones here, not all; method: immunoSEQ multiplex PCR. Seen here are about half a million clones, approximately 82% observed once, and the top ten hold around 12%. The source material was PBMCs. These receptors were taken from a woman between 35 and 50 years old in good health. Some clones in this sample may be carry-over from other donors' samples.

This clone was observed at least ten times. The rearrangement uses TRBV27 and TRBJ2-7; 8 bases align to TRBD2. The J segment lost 7 bases and the V segment lost 3 bases, leaving 11 bases of the junction unmatched. The CDR3 has 15 amino acids. CDR1 is MNHEY and CDR2 is SMNVEV in the germline V gene (reference sequence). The CDR3 DNA reads as TGTGCCAGCAGTTTTTTTGCGGGAGGCCTTCCGGAGCAGTACTTC. It encodes CASSFFAGGLPEQYF.

This clone has only one observation. The genes are TRBV6-1 and TRBJ2-5; 7 nucleotides agree with TRBD1. This CDR3 region has 16 residues. Per the germline V gene, CDR1 is MNHNS and CDR2 is SASEGT. V shed 0 bases and J 5 bases; nucleotides not matched to a gene: 9. The CDR3 nucleotides are TGTGCCAGCAGTGAAGCCAGGGGGAGTGGGTCCGAGACCCAGTACTTC. This gives the protein CASSEARGSGSETQYF.

The chain links TRBV9 to TRBJ2-7, with 7 positions matching TRBD2. The V and J ends lost 3 bases and 1 base, in that order; junction bases with no gene match: 7. This CDR3 is 15 amino acids long. CDR1 and CDR2 (germline): SGDLS, YYNGEE. This CDR3 reads CASSAGLGGSYEQYF. For the CDR3, the DNA is TGTGCCAGCAGCGCAGGATTGGGGGGGTCCTACGAGCAGTACTTC.

The rearrangement uses TRBV7-8 and TRBJ2-2; TRBD1 agrees at 10 bases. The ends lost 0 bases at V and 4 bases at J; junction bases unmatched: 11. CDR1 and CDR2 (germline): SGHVS, FQNEAQ. The CDR3 runs to 19 residues. The DNA for the CDR3 is TGTGCCAGCAGCTTAGCGTGGACAGGGGGAATTCGGGTCACCGGGGAGCTGTTTTTT. Encoded protein: CASSLAWTGGIRVTGELFF.

This chain links TRBV7-9 with TRBJ2-2; possibly TRBD1 or TRBD2 for D (6 bases each). Germline values: CDR1 SEHNR, CDR2 FQNEAQ (reference sequence). Between the trimmed V and J ends, which lost 5 bases and 5 bases, there was a span of 15 bases. The CDR3 has 15 amino acids. As DNA, the CDR3 is TGTGCCAGCAGCCCCGGAGGGGGGAGAACCGGGGAGCTGTTTTTT. Protein: CASSPGGGRTGELFF.

The J gene is TRBJ1-2, the V gene TRBV6-6, with D possibly being TRBD1 (5 bases). CDR1 and CDR2 (germline): MNHNY, SVGAGI (reference sequence). V was shortened by 7 bases and J by 7 bases, with 19 bases between the two germline ends. The CDR3 extends over 14 amino acids. The CDR3 DNA reads as TGTGCCAGCATCACGCCCGGAGGGGTTGGTGGCTACACCTTC. Protein sequence: CASITPGGVGGYTF.

The rearrangement joins TRBV18 to TRBJ2-7; 9 positions match TRBD1. CDR3 length: 15 amino acids. The V gene end was trimmed by 0 bases and the J gene end by 5 bases; junction bases not matched to a gene: 5. Germline V gives CDR1 KGHSH, CDR2 LQKENI. The CDR3 here is CASSPPGQGLHEQYF. The CDR3 DNA reads as TGTGCCAGCTCACCACCGGGACAGGGTTTGCACGAGCAGTACTTC.

V is TRBV28 and J is TRBJ2-7; 8 bases agree with TRBD2. Germline CDR1 MDHEN, CDR2 SYDVKM. V lost 3 bases to trimming and J lost 6 bases; unmatched junction nucleotides: 4. The CDR3 contains 13 residues. CDR3 DNA sequence: TGTGCCAGCAGTTTGATTACTAGCGGCGAGCAGTACTTC. This encodes CASSLITSGEQYF. Combining the CDR3 with reference TRBV28 and TRBJ2-7 gives the whole variable domain DVKVTQSSRYLVKRTGEKVFLECVQDMDHENMFWYRQDPGLGLRLIYFSYDVKMKEKGDIPEGYSVSREKKERFSLILESASTNQTSMYLCASSLITSGEQYFGPGTRLTVT.

The chain couples TRBV5-1 to TRBJ2-3; 9 bases agree with TRBD2. V gave up 4 bases and J gave up 3 bases; unmatched junction bases: 6. Germline V gene sequence: CDR1 SGHRS, CDR2 YFSETQ. There are 15 residues in the CDR3. CDR3 amino acids: CASSPGAGGTDTQYF. CDR3 sequence (DNA): TGCGCCAGCAGCCCCGGGGCGGGAGGGACAGATACGCAGTATTTT. The variable domain in full, completed from reference TRBV5-1 and TRBJ2-3, reads KAGVTQTPRYLIKTRGQQVTLSCSPISGHRSVSWYQQTPGQGLQFLFEYFSETQRNKGNFPGRFSGRQFSNSRSEMNVSTLELGDSALYLCASSPGAGGTDTQYFGPGTRLTVL.

This chain joins TRBV7-3 and TRBJ2-3; 9 bases fit TRBD2. The trim removed 3 bases at V and 6 bases at J, leaving 4 bases unmatched. Germline assignment: CDR1 SGHTA and CDR2 FQGTGA. This CDR3 is 14 amino acids long. The CDR3 region has the DNA TGTGCCAGCAGCTTGGGGACTAGCCCCGATACGCAGTATTTT. Translation gives CASSLGTSPDTQYF.

The chain is built from TRBV20-1 and TRBJ2-7; the D is unclear. The germline V and J ends were trimmed by 6 bases and 4 bases, with 7 bases remaining between them. There are 10 residues in the CDR3. The germline gives CDR1 DFQATT, CDR2 SNEGSKA (reference sequence). CDR3 sequence (DNA): TGCAGTGCCCATCAATACGAGCAGTACTTC. Its protein is CSAHQYEQYF.

The chain recombines TRBV7-2 with TRBJ2-2, with D tentatively TRBD2 (6 bases). V dropped 1 base and J dropped 4 bases, with 16 bases sitting between them. This CDR3 spans 17 amino acids. Germline CDR1 and CDR2: SGHTA and FQGNSA. As DNA, the CDR3 is TGTGCCAGCAGCTTAGTGGCGACTAGTCTATCCACCGGGGAGCTGTTTTTT. Amino acids: CASSLVATSLSTGELFF.

Of note for this clone: A much larger clone is a single base away; this may be a read error. The V gene is TRBV30, the J gene TRBJ1-2; 7 bases map to TRBD1. This CDR3 has 16 amino acids. CDR1 is GTSNPN and CDR2 is SVGIG in the germline V gene (reference sequence). CDR3 protein: CAWSDSHRGSNCGYTF. In nucleotides, the CDR3 is TGTGCCTGGAGTGACTCCCACAGGGGTTCTAACTGTGGCTACACCTTC. Full variable domain (rest looked up from reference TRBV30 and TRBJ1-2): SQTIHQWPATLVQPVGSPLSLECTVEGTSNPNLYWYRQAAGRGLQLLFYSVGIGQISSEVPQNLSASRPQDRQFILSSKKLLLSDSGFYLCAWSDSHRGSNCGYTFGSGTRLTVV.

The rearrangement uses TRBV18 and TRBJ2-7; 8 bases line up with TRBD1. Trimming at V came to 3 bases and at J to 1 base, leaving 5 bases not matched to a gene. The CDR3 is 15 residues long. CDR1 and CDR2 from the germline V gene are KGHSH and LQKENI. CDR3 in DNA: TGTGCCAGCTCACCGATGGGACAGGATTCCTACGAGCAGTACTTC. This codes for CASSPMGQDSYEQYF. Combining the CDR3 with reference TRBV18 and TRBJ2-7 gives the whole variable domain NAGVMQNPRHLVRRRGQEARLRCSPMKGHSHVYWYRQLPEEGLKFMVYLQKENIIDESGMPKERFSAEFPKEGPSILRIQQVVRGDSAAYFCASSPMGQDSYEQYFGPGTRLTVT.